A selection of T cell receptor beta chains follows, all from one sample in a study of siplizumab effects on memory and regulatory T cells. Clones were sequenced by immunoSEQ multiplex PCR, and TCRdb holds only the in-frame ones, with some missing. The table lists 56,000 or so clones, about 97% of them singletons. The sequenced material came from naive CD8+ T cells sorted from blood. The receptors derive from a human donor in good health. CDR3s include the opening cysteine and the closing phenylalanine or tryptophan. D genes are given only for firm matches. Clone sizes are given selectively: once, few, many, or a class where the clone is expanded.

v_gene	j_gene	abundance	d_gene	CDR3aa	CDR3nt
TRBV6-5	TRBJ1-1	.	.	CASSISRVSEAFF	TGTGCCAGCAGTATCTCCAGGGTTTCTGAAGCTTTCTTT
TRBV9	TRBJ1-5	.	.	CASSAGVGNQPQHF	TGTGCCAGCAGCGCCGGGGTTGGCAATCAGCCCCAGCATTTT
TRBV7-9	TRBJ1-6	.	.	CASSLGQDPLHF	TGTGCCAGCAGCTTAGGACAGGACCCCCTCCACTTT
TRBV30	TRBJ1-5	.	.	CAWSVPGGSISNQPQHF	TGTGCCTGGAGTGTACCGGGAGGGTCGATTAGCAATCAGCCCCAGCATTTT
TRBV2	TRBJ2-7	once	TRBD1	CASNRWQGAGEQYF	TGTGCCAGCAACCGCTGGCAGGGGGCCGGGGAGCAGTACTTC
TRBV9	TRBJ1-3	once	.	CASSGRGPSGNTIYF	TGTGCCAGCAGCGGACGGGGACCCTCTGGAAACACCATATATTTT
TRBV6-1	TRBJ2-1	.	.	CASSGGPNEQFF	TGTGCCAGCAGTGGGGGCCCCAATGAGCAGTTCTTC
TRBV7-9	TRBJ2-1	.	.	CASSFSGHEQFF	TGTGCCAGCAGCTTTTCGGGGCATGAGCAGTTCTTC
TRBV27	TRBJ2-2	.	.	CASSRTDNTGELFF	TGTGCCAGCAGTCGGACGGACAACACCGGGGAGCTGTTTTTT
TRBV4-1	TRBJ2-6	.	TRBD1	CASSQVWTGSFGANVLTF	TGCGCCAGCAGCCAAGTTTGGACAGGGTCTTTTGGGGCCAACGTCCTGACTTTC
TRBV4-1	TRBJ2-5	.	TRBD1	CASTPREGAGETQYF	TGCGCCAGCACCCCCCGTGAGGGGGCAGGAGAGACCCAGTACTTC
TRBV5-4	TRBJ2-1	.	TRBD1	CASSPGQGTFEQFF	TGTGCCAGCAGCCCCGGACAGGGGACGTTTGAGCAGTTCTTC
TRBV2	TRBJ2-5	.	.	CASFGGRSETQYF	TGTGCCAGCTTCGGGGGGCGATCAGAGACCCAGTACTTC
TRBV5-6	TRBJ2-7	.	TRBD1	CASSFGQGLTYEQYF	TGTGCCAGCAGCTTTGGACAGGGGCTGACCTACGAGCAGTACTTC
TRBV4-2	TRBJ1-1	.	.	CASSHGSGSMNTEAFF	TGTGCCAGCAGCCACGGGAGTGGCAGTATGAACACTGAAGCTTTCTTT
TRBV19	TRBJ1-5	.	TRBD1	CASSAPQPGQSNNQPQHF	TGTGCCAGTAGTGCTCCCCAACCGGGACAGTCAAACAATCAGCCCCAGCATTTT
TRBV5-6	TRBJ2-5	.	.	CATTGDGAQYF	TGTGCCACCACGGGGGATGGGGCCCAGTACTTC
TRBV29-1	TRBJ2-1	.	.	CSVPTSNNEQFF	TGCAGCGTCCCGACTAGTAATAATGAGCAGTTCTTC
TRBV5-6	TRBJ2-5	.	.	CASSSDTNQETQYF	TGTGCCAGCAGCTCGGATACTAACCAAGAGACCCAGTACTTC
TRBV6-1	TRBJ2-1	.	.	CASRQGIDEQFF	TGTGCCAGCAGACAGGGTATAGATGAGCAGTTCTTC
TRBV9	TRBJ2-2	.	.	CASTHTGELFF	TGTGCCAGCACCCACACCGGGGAGCTGTTTTTT
TRBV7-9	TRBJ1-1	few	.	CASRVLWNTEAFF	TGTGCCAGCAGGGTCCTTTGGAACACTGAAGCTTTCTTT
TRBV5-4	TRBJ2-5	.	.	CASSLWIQETQYF	TGTGCCAGCAGCTTGTGGATCCAAGAGACCCAGTACTTC
TRBV29-1	TRBJ2-1	.	TRBD1	CSVERDRDGNEQFF	TGCAGCGTTGAAAGGGACAGGGATGGCAATGAGCAGTTCTTC
TRBV10-2	TRBJ2-5	.	TRBD2	CASTAGDGTQYF	TGCGCCAGCACGGCGGGGGATGGGACCCAGTACTTC
TRBV6-1	TRBJ1-3	.	.	CASTIGNTIYF	TGTGCCAGCACCATTGGAAACACCATATATTTT
TRBV25-1	TRBJ1-5	.	.	CASSEGEVSDQPQHF	TGTGCCAGCAGTGAGGGAGAGGTTAGTGATCAGCCCCAGCATTTT
TRBV4-1	TRBJ2-2	.	.	CASGSRESGELFF	TGCGCCAGCGGCTCAAGGGAGAGCGGGGAGCTGTTTTTT
TRBV2	TRBJ2-7	.	TRBD1	CASRGQIIYEQYF	TGTGCCAGCAGGGGACAGATAATCTACGAGCAGTACTTC
TRBV6-5	TRBJ1-1	.	.	CASSYTYLTEAFF	TGTGCCAGCAGTTACACGTATCTCACTGAAGCTTTCTTT
TRBV5-8	TRBJ2-7	.	TRBD1	CASSLQGANEQYF	TGTGCCAGCAGCTTACAGGGGGCGAACGAGCAGTACTTC
TRBV5-1	TRBJ2-3	.	.	CASSLGLFELWGTDTQYF	TGCGCCAGCAGCTTGGGACTCTTTGAGCTTTGGGGCACAGATACGCAGTATTTT
TRBV28	TRBJ1-2	.	TRBD1	CASSYAGQGNYGYTF	TGTGCCAGCAGTTACGCCGGACAGGGTAACTATGGCTACACCTTC
TRBV9	TRBJ2-4	.	TRBD1	CASSVGGGTGAKNIQYF	TGTGCCAGCAGCGTAGGAGGGGGCACAGGGGCCAAAAACATTCAGTACTTC
TRBV19	TRBJ2-1	.	TRBD2	CASSLGTSVGSYNEQFF	TGTGCCAGTAGTCTAGGGACTAGCGTGGGCTCCTACAATGAGCAGTTCTTC
TRBV6-5	TRBJ2-7	.	.	CASSTTAYEQYF	TGTGCCAGCAGTACGACAGCCTACGAGCAGTACTTC
TRBV27	TRBJ2-3	.	.	CASSPEAGAGLVTDTQYF	TGTGCCAGCAGCCCTGAGGCTGGGGCGGGCCTAGTCACAGATACGCAGTATTTT
TRBV5-1	TRBJ2-3	.	.	CASSLGGPGIFGTDTQYF	TGCGCCAGCAGCTTGGGGGGGCCAGGGATCTTCGGCACAGATACGCAGTATTTT
TRBV9	TRBJ2-3	once	.	CASSVIGTDTQYF	TGTGCCAGCAGCGTTATAGGAACAGATACGCAGTATTTT
TRBV5-8	TRBJ1-5	.	.	CASRLNTGSGQPQHF	TGTGCCAGCAGATTAAACACAGGGTCAGGGCAGCCCCAGCATTTT
TRBV11-2	TRBJ2-1	.	TRBD2	CASSTLAGPSYNEQFF	TGTGCCAGCAGTACACTAGCGGGGCCTTCCTACAATGAGCAGTTCTTC
TRBV19	TRBJ2-2	.	TRBD2	CASSTPPGLAGGFYTGELFF	TGTGCCAGTAGTACGCCCCCAGGGTTAGCGGGAGGCTTCTACACCGGGGAGCTGTTTTTT
TRBV9	TRBJ1-1	.	.	CASSSTRQNTEAFF	TGTGCCAGCAGCTCGACTCGACAAAACACTGAAGCTTTCTTT
TRBV9	TRBJ2-7	.	.	CASSDGDPTNYEQYF	TGTGCCAGCAGCGATGGGGACCCAACGAACTACGAGCAGTACTTC
TRBV7-9	TRBJ2-3	.	.	CASSNTGNPDTQYF	TGTGCCAGCAGTAATACAGGAAATCCAGATACGCAGTATTTT
TRBV2	TRBJ2-5	.	.	CASSERRETQYF	TGTGCCAGCAGTGAAAGGAGGGAGACCCAGTACTTC
TRBV27	TRBJ2-7	once	.	CASSRQEASPYEQYF	TGTGCCAGCAGCCGACAGGAGGCTTCCCCCTACGAGCAGTACTTC
TRBV4-3	TRBJ1-2	.	.	CASSQALGGVYGYTF	TGCGCCAGCAGCCAAGCCTTGGGAGGGGTCTATGGCTACACCTTC
TRBV5-6	TRBJ2-1	.	.	CASSLAPYNEQFF	TGTGCCAGCAGCTTGGCCCCATACAATGAGCAGTTCTTC
TRBV7-9	TRBJ2-2	.	.	CASSPGVVGELFF	TGTGCCAGCAGCCCAGGGGTGGTCGGGGAGCTGTTTTTT
TRBV10-1	TRBJ1-6	.	TRBD1	CASSESNWTGGKSPLHF	TGCGCCAGCAGTGAGTCGAATTGGACAGGGGGCAAATCACCCCTCCACTTT
TRBV6-5	TRBJ2-5	.	TRBD1	CASRTPRDRGETQYF	TGTGCCAGCAGGACTCCAAGGGACAGGGGAGAGACCCAGTACTTC
TRBV29-1	TRBJ1-1	.	.	CSARVGGGTEAFF	TGCAGCGCAAGGGTTGGGGGAGGCACTGAAGCTTTCTTT
TRBV27	TRBJ2-3	.	TRBD1	CASSFGTGGITDTQYF	TGTGCCAGCAGTTTCGGGACAGGGGGCATCACAGATACGCAGTATTTT
TRBV29-1	TRBJ1-2	once	.	CSGGPIFSYTF	TGCAGCGGGGGGCCTATTTTTAGCTACACCTTC
TRBV27	TRBJ1-5	.	.	CASSQRGQFLRQPQHF	TGTGCCAGCAGTCAGAGGGGCCAGTTCTTACGTCAGCCCCAGCATTTT